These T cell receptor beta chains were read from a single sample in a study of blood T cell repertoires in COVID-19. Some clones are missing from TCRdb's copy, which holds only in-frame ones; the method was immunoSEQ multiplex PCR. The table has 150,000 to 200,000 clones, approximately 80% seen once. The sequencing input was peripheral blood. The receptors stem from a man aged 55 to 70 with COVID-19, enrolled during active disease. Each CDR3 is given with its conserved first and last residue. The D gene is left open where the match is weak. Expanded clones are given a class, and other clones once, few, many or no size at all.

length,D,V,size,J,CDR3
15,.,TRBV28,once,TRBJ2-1,CASTERASSYNEQFF
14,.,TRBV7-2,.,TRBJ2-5,CASSLRRGQETQYF
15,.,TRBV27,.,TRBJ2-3,CASSLTAPSGDTQYF
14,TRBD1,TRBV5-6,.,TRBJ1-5,CASSLLGQGGSQHF
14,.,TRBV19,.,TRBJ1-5,CASSGQPSNQPQHF
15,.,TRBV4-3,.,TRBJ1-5,CASSQDEGGNQPQHF
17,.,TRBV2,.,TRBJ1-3,CASSSGDIQYSGNTIYF
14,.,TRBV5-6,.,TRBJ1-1,CASSLPHRNTEAFF
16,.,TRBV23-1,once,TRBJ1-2,CASSQSLEETNYGYTF
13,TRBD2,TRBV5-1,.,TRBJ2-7,CASRGGQIGEQYF
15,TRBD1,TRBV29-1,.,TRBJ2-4,CSVFSTGEAKNIQYF
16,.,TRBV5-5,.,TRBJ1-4,CASSSLAGEEGEKLFF
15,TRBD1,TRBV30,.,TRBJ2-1,CAWSPGQGSYNEQFF
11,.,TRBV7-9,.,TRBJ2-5,CASSSEETQYF
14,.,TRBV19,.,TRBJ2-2,CASREQGNTGELFF
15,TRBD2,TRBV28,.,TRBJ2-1,CASRNQGGRGNEQFF
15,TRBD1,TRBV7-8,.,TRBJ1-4,CASSPRDRGNEKLFF
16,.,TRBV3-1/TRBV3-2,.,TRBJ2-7,CASSHTITSTSYEQYF
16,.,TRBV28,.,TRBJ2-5,CASSPPYFEYQETQYF
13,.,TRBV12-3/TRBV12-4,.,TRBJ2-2,CASRTGPGGELFF
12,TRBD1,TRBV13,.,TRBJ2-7,CASSLGRQGEYF
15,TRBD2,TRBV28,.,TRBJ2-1,CASLPAGGPKNEQFF
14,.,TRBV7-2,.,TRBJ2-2,CASTTGTRGGELFF
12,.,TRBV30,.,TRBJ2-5,CAWNAGAETQYF
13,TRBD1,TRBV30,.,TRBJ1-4,CAWAGTGAEKLFF
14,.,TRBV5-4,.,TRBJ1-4,CASSLDGANEKLFF
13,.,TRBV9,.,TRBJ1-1,CASSSMDSFGAFF
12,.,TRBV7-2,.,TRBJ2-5,CASNSDRETQYF
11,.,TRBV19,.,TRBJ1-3,CASGTGNTIYF
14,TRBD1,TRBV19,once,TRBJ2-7,CASSSNRGSYEQYF
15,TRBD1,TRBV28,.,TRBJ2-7,CASSSSGTGIYEQYF
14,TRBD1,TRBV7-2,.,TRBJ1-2,CASSPTTGLYGYTF
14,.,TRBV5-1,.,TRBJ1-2,CASSLDGSNYGYTF
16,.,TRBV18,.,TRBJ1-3,CASSPGTPSSGNTIYF
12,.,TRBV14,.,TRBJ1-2,CASSPSGYGYTF
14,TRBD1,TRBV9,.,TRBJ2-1,CASSPWTGAGEQFF
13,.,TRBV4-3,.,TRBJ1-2,CASSLDMGYGYTF
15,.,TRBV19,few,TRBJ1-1,CASSIDPGLNTEAFF
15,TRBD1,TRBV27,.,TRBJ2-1,CASSFTPGQYNEQFF
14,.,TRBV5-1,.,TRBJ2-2,CASAQVLNTGELFF